This TCR beta chain was identified during a study of neoadjuvant anti-PD-1 for oral cavity cancer. The time point denotes: after neoadjuvant nivolumab, at surgical resection. TCRdb's table, derived via immunoSEQ multiplex PCR, lists solely in-frame clones and lacks some. The sample holds nearly 8,000 clones, 70% seen once. This clone was seen a handful of times. This CDR3 is 12 amino acids long. Germline CDR1 reads SGHVS; CDR2 reads FNYEAQ. V dropped 5 bases and J dropped 5 bases, with 9 bases sitting between them. The sequence was obtained from a person between 40 and 79 years old with oral cavity squamous cell carcinoma. The chain joins TRBV7-6 to TRBJ1-2; D not certain. This sample comprised PBMCs, obtained after nivolumab (anti-PD-1) treatment. CDR3 sequence: CASSLGDYGYTF. The CDR3 coding sequence is TGTGCCAGCAGCCTCGGGGATTATGGCTACACCTTC.